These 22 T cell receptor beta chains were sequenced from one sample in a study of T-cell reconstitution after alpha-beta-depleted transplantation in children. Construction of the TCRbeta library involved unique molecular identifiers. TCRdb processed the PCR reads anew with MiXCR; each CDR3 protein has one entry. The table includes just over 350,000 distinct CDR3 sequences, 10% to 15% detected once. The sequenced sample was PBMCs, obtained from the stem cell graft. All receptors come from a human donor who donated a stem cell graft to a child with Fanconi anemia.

The CDR3 here is CASSGLPTNEQFF. Written as DNA, the CDR3 is TGTGCCAGCAGTGGTCTACCAACCAATGAGCAGTTCTTC. The chain links TRBV6-2 or TRBV6-3 to TRBJ2-1, with unresolved D. Germline V lookup: CDR1 MNHEY, CDR2 SVGEGT. V dropped 5 bases and J dropped 6 bases, with 11 bases sitting between them. CDR3 length equals 13 residues.

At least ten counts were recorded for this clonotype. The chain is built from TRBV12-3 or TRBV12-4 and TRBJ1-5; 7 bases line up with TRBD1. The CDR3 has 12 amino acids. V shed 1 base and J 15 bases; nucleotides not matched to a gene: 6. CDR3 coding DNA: TGTGCCAGCAGTTTAGGGGGGACAGCTCGGCATTTT. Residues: CASSLGGTARHF.

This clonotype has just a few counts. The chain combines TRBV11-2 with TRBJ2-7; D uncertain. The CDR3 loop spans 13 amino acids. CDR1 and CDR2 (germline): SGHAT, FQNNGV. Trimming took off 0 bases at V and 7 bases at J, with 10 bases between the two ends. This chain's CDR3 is CASSLDGVREQYV. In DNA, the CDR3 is TGTGCCAGCAGCTTAGATGGGGTGAGGGAGCAGTACGTC.

The CDR3 region has the DNA TGTGCCAGCAGCCAAGGAGGGGGCGGAACCTCTGGAAACACCATATATTTT. This codes for CASSQGGGGTSGNTIYF. The rearrangement uses TRBV3-1 and TRBJ1-3, with 7 nucleotides matching TRBD1. The CDR3 is 17 amino acids. Trimming cost V 1 base and J 0 bases; bases outside gene matches: 6. Germline V gene data show CDR1 as LGHDT and CDR2 as YNNKEL (reference sequence).

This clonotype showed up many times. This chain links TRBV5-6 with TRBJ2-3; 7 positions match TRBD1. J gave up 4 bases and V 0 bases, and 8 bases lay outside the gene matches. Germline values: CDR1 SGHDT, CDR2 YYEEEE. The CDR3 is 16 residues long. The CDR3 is CASSLDPTGRSDTQYF. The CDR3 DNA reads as TGTGCCAGCAGCTTGGATCCGACAGGGCGCTCAGATACGCAGTATTTT.

The CDR3 reads CASSFESMETQYF. CDR3 sequence (DNA): TGTGCCAGCAGCTTTGAGTCGATGGAGACCCAGTACTTC. The chain couples TRBV11-2 to TRBJ2-5; D call uncertain. V lost 3 bases to trimming and J lost 5 bases, with 10 bases between them. Germline V gives CDR1 SGHAT, CDR2 FQNNGV. The CDR3 consists of 13 residues.

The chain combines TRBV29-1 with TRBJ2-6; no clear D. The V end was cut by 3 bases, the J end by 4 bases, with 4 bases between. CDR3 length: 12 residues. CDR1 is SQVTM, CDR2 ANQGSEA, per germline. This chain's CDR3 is CSVDMGANVLTF. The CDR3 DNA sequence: TGCAGCGTTGATATGGGGGCCAACGTCCTGACTTTC.

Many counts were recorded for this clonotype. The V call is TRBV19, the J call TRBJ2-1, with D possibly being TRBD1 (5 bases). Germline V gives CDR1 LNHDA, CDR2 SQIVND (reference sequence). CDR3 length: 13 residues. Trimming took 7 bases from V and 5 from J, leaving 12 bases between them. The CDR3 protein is CASNSGMDNEQFF. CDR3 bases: TGTGCCAGTAACTCAGGGATGGACAATGAGCAGTTCTTC. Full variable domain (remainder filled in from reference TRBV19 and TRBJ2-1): DGGITQSPKYLFRKEGQNVTLSCEQNLNHDAMYWYRQDPGQGLRLIYYSQIVNDFQKGDIAEGYSVSREKKESFPLTVTSAQKNPTAFYLCASNSGMDNEQFFGPGTRLTVL.

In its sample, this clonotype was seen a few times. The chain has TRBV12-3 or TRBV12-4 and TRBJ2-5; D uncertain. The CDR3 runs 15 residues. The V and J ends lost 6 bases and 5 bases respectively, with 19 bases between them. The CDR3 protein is CASRSSFDQRETQYF. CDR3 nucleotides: TGTGCCAGCAGGTCTTCTTTCGATCAGAGGGAGACCCAGTACTTC.

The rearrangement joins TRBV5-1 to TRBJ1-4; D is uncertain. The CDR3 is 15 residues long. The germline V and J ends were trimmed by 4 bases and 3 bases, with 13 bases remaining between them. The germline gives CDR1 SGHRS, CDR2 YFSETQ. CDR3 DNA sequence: TGCGCCAGCAGCCTGGAAGGGATTCCTAATGAAAAACTGTTTTTT. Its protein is CASSLEGIPNEKLFF. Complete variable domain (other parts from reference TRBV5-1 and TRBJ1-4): KAGVTQTPRYLIKTRGQQVTLSCSPISGHRSVSWYQQTPGQGLQFLFEYFSETQRNKGNFPGRFSGRQFSNSRSEMNVSTLELGDSALYLCASSLEGIPNEKLFFGSGTQLSVL.

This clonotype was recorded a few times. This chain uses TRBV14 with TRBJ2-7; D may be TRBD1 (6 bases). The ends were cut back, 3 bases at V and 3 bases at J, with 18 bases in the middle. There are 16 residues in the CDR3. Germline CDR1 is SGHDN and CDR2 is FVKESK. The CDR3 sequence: CASSQFKGEKDYEQYF. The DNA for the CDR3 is TGTGCCAGCAGCCAGTTTAAGGGGGAGAAGGACTACGAGCAGTACTTC.

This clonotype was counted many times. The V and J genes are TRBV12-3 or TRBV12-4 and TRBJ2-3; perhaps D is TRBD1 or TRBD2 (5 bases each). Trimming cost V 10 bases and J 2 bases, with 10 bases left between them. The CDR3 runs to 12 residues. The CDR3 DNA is TGTGCCAACGGGGCCGACACAGATACGCAGTATTTT. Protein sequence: CANGADTDTQYF.

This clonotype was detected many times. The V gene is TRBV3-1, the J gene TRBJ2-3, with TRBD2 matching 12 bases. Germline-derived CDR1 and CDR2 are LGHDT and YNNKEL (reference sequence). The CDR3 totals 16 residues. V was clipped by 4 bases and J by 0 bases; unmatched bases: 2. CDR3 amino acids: CASSRGLAGSTDTQYF. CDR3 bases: TGTGCCAGCAGCCGCGGACTAGCGGGAAGCACAGATACGCAGTATTTT.

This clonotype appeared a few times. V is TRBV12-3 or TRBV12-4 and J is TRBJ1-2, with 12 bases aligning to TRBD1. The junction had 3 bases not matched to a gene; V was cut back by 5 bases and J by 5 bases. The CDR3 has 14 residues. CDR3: CASSRGQGAYGYTF. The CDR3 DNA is TGTGCCAGCAGTAGGGGACAGGGGGCATATGGCTACACCTTC.

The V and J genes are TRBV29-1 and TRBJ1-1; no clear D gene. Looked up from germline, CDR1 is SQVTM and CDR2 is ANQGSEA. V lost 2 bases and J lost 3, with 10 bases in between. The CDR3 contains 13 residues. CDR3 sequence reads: CSVEISQDTEAFF. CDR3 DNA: TGCAGCGTTGAAATAAGTCAGGACACTGAAGCTTTCTTT.

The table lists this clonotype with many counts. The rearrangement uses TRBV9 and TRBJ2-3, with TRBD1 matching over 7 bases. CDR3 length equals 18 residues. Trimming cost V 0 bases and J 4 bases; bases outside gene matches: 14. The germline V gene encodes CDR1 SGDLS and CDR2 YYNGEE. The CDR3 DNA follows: TGTGCCAGCAGCGTAGGACAGGGCAGGGGGTTCACCGCAGATACGCAGTATTTT. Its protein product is CASSVGQGRGFTADTQYF.

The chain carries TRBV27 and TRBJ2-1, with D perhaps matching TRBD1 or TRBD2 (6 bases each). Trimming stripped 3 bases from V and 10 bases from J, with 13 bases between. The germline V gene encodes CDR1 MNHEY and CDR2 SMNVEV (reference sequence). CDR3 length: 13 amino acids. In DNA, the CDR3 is TGTGCCAGCAGTTTCAAGGGGGGCGCGGAGCAGTTCTTC. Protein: CASSFKGGAEQFF.

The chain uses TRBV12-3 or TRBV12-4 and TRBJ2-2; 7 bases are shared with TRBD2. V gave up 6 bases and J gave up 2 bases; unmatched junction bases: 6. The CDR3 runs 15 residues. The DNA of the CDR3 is TGTGCCAGCAGGGGAAGCGGGGCAAACACCGGGGAGCTGTTTTTT. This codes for CASRGSGANTGELFF.

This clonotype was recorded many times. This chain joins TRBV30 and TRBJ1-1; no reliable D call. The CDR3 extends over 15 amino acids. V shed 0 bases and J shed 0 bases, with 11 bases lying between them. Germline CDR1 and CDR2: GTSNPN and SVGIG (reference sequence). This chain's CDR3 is CAWSVGNSMNTEAFF. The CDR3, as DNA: TGTGCCTGGAGTGTCGGAAACAGCATGAACACTGAAGCTTTCTTT.

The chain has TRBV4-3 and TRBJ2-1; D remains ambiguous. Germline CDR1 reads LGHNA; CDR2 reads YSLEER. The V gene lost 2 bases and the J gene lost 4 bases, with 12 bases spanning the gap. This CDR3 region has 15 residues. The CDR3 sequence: CASSQSSRPYNEQFF. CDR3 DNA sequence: TGCGCCAGCAGCCAATCTTCAAGACCTTACAATGAGCAGTTCTTC.

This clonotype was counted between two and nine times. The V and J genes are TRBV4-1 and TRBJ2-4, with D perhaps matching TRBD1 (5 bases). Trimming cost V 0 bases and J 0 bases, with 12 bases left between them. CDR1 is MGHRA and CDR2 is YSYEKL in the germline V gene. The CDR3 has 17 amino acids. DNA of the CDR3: TGCGCCAGCAGCCAAGAGGAGACAGCAATAGCCAAAAACATTCAGTACTTC. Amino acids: CASSQEETAIAKNIQYF.

CDR3 coding DNA: TGTGCCAGCAGCTTTAGAGTAGGAGGCTACACCTTC. Translation gives CASSFRVGGYTF. This rearrangement joins TRBV5-5 to TRBJ1-2, with D uncertain. In germline, CDR1 is SGHKS, CDR2 YYEKEE (reference sequence). This CDR3 contains 12 residues. V lost 2 bases, J lost 8 bases, and 10 bases lay in between.